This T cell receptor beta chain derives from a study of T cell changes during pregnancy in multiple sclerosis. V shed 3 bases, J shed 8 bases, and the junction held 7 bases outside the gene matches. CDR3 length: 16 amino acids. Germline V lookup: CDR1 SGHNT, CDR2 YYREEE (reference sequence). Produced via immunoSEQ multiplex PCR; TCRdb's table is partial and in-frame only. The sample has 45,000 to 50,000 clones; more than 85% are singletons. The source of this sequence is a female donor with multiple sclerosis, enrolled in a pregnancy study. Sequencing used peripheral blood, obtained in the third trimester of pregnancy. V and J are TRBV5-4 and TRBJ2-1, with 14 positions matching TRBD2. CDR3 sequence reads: CASSYGTSGSIDEQFF. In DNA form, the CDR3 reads TGTGCCAGCAGCTACGGGACTAGCGGGAGTATAGATGAGCAGTTCTTC. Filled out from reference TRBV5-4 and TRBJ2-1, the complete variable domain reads ETGVTQSPTHLIKTRGQQVTLRCSSQSGHNTVSWYQQALGQGPQFIFQYYREEENGRGNFPPRFSGLQFPNYSSELNVNALELDDSALYLCASSYGTSGSIDEQFFGPGTRLTVL.